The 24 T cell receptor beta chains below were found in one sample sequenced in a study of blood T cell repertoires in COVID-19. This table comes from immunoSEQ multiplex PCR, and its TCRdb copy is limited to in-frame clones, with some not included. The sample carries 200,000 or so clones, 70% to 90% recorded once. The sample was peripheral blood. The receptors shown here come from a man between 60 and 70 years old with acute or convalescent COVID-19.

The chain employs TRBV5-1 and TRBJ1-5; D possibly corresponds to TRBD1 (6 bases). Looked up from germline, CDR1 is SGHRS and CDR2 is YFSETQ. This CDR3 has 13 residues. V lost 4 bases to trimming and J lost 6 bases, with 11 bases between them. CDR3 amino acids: CASSEGVGQPQHF. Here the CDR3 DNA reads TGCGCCAGCAGCGAGGGGGTCGGTCAGCCCCAGCATTTT.

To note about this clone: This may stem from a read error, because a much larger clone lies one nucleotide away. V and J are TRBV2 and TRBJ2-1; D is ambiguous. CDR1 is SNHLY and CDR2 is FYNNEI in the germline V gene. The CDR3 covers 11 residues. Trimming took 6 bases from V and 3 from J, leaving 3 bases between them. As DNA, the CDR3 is TGTGCCAGCAGCCTCTACAATGAGCAGTTCTTC. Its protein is CASSLYNEQFF.

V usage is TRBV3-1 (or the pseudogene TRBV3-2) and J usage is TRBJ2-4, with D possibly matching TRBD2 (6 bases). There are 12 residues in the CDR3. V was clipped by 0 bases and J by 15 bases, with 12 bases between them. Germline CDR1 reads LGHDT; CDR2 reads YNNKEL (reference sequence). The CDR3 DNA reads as TGTGCCAGCAGCCAAGATCGGCGGGGTCTGTACTTC. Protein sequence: CASSQDRRGLYF.

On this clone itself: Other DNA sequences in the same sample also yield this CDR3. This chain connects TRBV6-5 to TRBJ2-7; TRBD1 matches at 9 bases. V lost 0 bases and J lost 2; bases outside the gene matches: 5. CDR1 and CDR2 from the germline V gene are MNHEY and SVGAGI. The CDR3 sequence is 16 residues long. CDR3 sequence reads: CASSYSNRGPTYEQYF. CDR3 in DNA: TGTGCCAGCAGTTACTCCAACAGGGGGCCAACCTACGAGCAGTACTTC.

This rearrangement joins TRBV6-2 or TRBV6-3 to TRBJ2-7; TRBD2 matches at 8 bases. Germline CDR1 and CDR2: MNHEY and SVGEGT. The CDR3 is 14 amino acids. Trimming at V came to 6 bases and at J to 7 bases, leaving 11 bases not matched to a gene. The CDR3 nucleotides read TGTGCCAGCAGCCTACCGGGACTAGGGAAGGAGCAGTACTTC. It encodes CASSLPGLGKEQYF.

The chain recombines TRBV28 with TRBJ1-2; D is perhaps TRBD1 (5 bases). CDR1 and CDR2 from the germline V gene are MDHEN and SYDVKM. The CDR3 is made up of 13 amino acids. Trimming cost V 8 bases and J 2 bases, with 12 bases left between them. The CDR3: CASGPPGNYGYTF. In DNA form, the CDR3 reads TGTGCCAGCGGTCCCCCAGGGAACTATGGCTACACCTTC.

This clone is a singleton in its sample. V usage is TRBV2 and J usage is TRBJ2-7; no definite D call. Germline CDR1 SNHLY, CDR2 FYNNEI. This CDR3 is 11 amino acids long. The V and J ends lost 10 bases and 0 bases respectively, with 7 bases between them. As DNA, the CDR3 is TGTGCCATTCGGGTCTCCTACGAGCAGTACTTC. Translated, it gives CAIRVSYEQYF.

The CDR3 DNA reads TGTGCCAGCAGTTGGACTAGCGGAGATACGCAGTATTTT. This gives the protein CASSWTSGDTQYF. The chain has TRBV6-6 and TRBJ2-3, with TRBD2 identical over 10 bases. The trim removed 4 bases at V and 5 bases at J, leaving 0 bases unmatched. Germline assignment: CDR1 MNHNY and CDR2 SVGAGI (reference sequence). This CDR3 comprises 13 residues.

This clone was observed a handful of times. The CDR3 loop is CASSLALTYEQYF. CDR3 nucleotides: TGTGCCAGCAGCTTGGCATTAACATACGAGCAGTACTTC. The J gene is TRBJ2-7, the V gene TRBV5-6; D unclear. This CDR3 comprises 13 residues. The germline V gene encodes CDR1 SGHDT and CDR2 YYEEEE. Trimming left V 0 bases short and J 4 bases short, with 8 bases between.

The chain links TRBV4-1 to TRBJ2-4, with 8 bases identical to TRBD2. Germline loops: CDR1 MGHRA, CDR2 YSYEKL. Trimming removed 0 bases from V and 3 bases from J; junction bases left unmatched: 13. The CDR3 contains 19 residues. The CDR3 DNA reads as TGCGCCAGCAGCCAAGAGTGGAGCGGGAGTGACTATTTCAAAAACATTCAGTACTTC. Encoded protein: CASSQEWSGSDYFKNIQYF.

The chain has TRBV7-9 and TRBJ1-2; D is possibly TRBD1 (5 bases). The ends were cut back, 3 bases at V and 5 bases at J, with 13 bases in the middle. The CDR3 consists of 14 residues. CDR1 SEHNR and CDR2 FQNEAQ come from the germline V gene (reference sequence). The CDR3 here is CASSFQGGNYGYTF. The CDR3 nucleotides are TGTGCCAGCAGCTTCCAGGGCGGGAATTATGGCTACACCTTC.

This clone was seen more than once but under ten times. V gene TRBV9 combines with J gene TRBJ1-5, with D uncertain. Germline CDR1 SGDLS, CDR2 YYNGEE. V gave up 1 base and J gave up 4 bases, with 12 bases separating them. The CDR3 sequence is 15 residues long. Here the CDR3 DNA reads TGTGCCAGCAGCGTACGCGGGGAGGCTAATCAGCCCCAGCATTTT. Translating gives CASSVRGEANQPQHF.

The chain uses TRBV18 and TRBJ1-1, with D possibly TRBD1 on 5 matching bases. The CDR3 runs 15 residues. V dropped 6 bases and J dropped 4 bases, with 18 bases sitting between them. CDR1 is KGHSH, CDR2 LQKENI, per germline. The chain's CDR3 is CASSQTSGGGTEAFF. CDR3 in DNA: TGTGCCAGCTCTCAAACCTCGGGGGGAGGCACTGAAGCTTTCTTT.

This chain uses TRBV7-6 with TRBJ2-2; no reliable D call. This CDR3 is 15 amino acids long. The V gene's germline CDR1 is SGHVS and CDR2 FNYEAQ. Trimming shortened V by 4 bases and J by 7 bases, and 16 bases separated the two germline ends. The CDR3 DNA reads TGTGCCAGCAGCTCCCGGTTTAGCTTCAGCGGGGAGCTGTTTTTT. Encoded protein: CASSSRFSFSGELFF.

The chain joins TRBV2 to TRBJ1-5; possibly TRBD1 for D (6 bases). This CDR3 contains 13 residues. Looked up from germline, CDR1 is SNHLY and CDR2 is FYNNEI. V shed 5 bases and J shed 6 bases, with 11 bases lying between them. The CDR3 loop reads CASSTDSLQPQHF. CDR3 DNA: TGTGCCAGCAGTACGGACAGCCTTCAGCCCCAGCATTTT.

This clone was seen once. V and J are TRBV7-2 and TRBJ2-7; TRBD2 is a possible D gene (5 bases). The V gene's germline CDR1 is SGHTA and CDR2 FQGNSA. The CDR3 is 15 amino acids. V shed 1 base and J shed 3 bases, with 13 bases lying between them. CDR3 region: CASSLGSGGYYEQYF. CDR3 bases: TGTGCCAGCAGCTTAGGATCCGGCGGGTACTACGAGCAGTACTTC.

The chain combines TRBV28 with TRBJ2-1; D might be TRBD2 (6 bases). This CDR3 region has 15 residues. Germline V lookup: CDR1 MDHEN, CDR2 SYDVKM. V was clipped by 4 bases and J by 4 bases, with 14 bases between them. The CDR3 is CASSYARRGYNEQFF. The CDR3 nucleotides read TGTGCCAGCAGTTACGCCCGGAGGGGTTACAATGAGCAGTTCTTC.

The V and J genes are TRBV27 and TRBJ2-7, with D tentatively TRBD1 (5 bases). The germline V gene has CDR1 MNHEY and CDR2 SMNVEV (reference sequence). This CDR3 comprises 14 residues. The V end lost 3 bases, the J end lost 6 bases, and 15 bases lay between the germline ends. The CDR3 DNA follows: TGTGCCAGCAGTTTCGGCAGGGAAGGTGGCGAGCAGTACTTC. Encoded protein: CASSFGREGGEQYF.

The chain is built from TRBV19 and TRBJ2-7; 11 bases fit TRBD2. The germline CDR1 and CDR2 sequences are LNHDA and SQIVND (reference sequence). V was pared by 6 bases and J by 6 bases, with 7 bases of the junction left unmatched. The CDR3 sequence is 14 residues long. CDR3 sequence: CASRVAGGPGEQYF. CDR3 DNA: TGTGCCAGTAGGGTAGCGGGAGGGCCCGGCGAGCAGTACTTC.

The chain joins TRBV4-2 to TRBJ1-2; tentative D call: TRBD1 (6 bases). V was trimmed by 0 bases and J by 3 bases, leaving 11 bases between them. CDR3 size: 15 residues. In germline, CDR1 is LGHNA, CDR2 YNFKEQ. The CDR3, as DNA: TGTGCCAGCAGCCAAGACAACAGGGCCGACTATGGCTACACCTTC. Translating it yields CASSQDNRADYGYTF.

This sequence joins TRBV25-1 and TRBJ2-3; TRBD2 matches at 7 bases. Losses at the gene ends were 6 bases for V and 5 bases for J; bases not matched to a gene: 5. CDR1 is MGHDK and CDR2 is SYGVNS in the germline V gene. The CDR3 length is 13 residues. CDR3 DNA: TGTGCCAGCAGCTTCCCGGGAGGAGATACGCAGTATTTT. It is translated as CASSFPGGDTQYF. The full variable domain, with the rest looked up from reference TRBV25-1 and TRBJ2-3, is EADIYQTPRYLVIGTGKKITLECSQTMGHDKMYWYQQDPGMELHLIHYSYGVNSTEKGDLSSESTVSRIRTEHFPLTLESARPSHTSQYLCASSFPGGDTQYFGPGTRLTVL.

CDR3 bases: TGTGCCAGCAGCCCTTCGCCGGGAGGGTACACCGGGGAGCTGTTTTTT. Encoded protein: CASSPSPGGYTGELFF. V and J are TRBV11-2 and TRBJ2-2; the match to TRBD2 covers 8 bases. Germline CDR1 reads SGHAT; CDR2 reads FQNNGV. The CDR3 is made up of 16 amino acids. V trimming: 5 bases; J trimming: 3 bases; junction bases outside the gene matches: 8.

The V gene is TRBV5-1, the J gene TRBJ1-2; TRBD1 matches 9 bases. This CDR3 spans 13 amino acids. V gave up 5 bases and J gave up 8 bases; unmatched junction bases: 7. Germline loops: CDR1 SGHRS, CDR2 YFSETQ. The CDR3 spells CASRTGTGTGYTF. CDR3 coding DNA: TGCGCCAGCAGAACCGGGACAGGGACCGGCTACACCTTC.

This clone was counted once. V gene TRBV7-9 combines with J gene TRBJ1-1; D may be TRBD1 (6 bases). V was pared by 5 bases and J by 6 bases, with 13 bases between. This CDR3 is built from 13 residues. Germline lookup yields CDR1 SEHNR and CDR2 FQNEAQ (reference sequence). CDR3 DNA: TGTGCCAGCAGCCGGGCCAGGGGCGCTGAAGCTTTCTTT. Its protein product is CASSRARGAEAFF.